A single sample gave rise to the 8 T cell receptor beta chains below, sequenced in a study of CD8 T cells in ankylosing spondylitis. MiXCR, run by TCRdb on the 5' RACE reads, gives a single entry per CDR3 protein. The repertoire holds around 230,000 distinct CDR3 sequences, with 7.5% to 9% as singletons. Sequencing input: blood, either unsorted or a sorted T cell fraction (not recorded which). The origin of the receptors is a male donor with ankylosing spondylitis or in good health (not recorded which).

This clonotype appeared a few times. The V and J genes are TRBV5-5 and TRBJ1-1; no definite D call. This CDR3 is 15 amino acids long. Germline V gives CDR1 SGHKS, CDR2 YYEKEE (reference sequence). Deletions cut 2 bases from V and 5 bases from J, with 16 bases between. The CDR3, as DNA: TGTGCCAGCAGCTTTACCTGGACGGGATATACTGAAGCTTTCTTT. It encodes CASSFTWTGYTEAFF.

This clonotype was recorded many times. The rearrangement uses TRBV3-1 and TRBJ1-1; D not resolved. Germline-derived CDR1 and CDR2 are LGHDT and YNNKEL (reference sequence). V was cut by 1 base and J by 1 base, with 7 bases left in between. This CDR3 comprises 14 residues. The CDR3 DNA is TGTGCCAGCAGCCAAGTTGGATCGAACACTGAAGCTTTCTTT. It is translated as CASSQVGSNTEAFF.

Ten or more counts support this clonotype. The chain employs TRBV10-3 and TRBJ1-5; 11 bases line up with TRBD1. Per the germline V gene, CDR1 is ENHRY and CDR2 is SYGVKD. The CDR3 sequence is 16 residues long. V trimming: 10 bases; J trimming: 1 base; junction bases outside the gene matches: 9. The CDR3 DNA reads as TGTGCCACGGGACAGGGGGACCCCGGGAGCAATCAGCCCCAGCATTTT. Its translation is CATGQGDPGSNQPQHF.

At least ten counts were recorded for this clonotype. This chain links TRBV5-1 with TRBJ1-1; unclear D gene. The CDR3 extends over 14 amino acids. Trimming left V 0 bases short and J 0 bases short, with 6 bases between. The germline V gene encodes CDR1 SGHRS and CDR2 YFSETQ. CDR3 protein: CASSLEGVNTEAFF. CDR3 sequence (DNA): TGCGCCAGCAGCTTGGAGGGTGTGAACACTGAAGCTTTCTTT.

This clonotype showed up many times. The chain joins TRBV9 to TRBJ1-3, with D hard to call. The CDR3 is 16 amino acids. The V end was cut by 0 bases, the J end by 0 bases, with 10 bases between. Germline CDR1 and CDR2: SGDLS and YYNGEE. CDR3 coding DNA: TGTGCCAGCAGCGTAGGGGTCGCCCTCTCTGGAAACACCATATATTTT. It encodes CASSVGVALSGNTIYF.

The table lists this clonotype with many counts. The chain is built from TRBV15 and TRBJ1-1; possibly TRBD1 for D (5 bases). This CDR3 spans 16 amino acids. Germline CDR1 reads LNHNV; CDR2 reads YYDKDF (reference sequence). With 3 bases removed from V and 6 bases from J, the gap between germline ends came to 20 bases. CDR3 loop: CATSRGGIGPGAEAFF. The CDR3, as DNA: TGTGCCACCAGCAGGGGGGGGATAGGCCCTGGGGCTGAAGCTTTCTTT.

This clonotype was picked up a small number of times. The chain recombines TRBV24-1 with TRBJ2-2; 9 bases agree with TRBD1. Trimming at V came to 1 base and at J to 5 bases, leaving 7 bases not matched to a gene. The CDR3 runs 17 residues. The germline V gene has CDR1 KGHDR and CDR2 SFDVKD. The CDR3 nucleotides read TGTGCCACCAGTGATTTTGCCGGGACAGGGTATACCGGGGAGCTGTTTTTT. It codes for CATSDFAGTGYTGELFF.

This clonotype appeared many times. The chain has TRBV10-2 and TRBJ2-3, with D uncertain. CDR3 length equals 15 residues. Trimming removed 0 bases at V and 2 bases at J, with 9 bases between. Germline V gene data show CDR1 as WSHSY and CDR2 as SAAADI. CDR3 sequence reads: CASSESWAPTDTQYF. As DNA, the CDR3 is TGCGCCAGCAGTGAGTCTTGGGCTCCCACAGATACGCAGTATTTT.